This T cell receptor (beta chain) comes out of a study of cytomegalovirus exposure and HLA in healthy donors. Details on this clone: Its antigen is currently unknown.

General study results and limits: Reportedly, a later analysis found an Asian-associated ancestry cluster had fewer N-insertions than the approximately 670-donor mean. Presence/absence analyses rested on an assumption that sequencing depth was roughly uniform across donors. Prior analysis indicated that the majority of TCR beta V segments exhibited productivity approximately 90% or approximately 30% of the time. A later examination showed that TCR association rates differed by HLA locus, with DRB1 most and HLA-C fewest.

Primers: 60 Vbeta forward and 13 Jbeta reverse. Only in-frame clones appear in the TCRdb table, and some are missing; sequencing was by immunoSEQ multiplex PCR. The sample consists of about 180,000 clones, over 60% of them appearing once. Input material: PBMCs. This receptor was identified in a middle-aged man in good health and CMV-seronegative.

This CDR3 is CASSHQGYGANVLTF. CDR3 in DNA: TGTGCCAGCAGTCATCAGGGGTACGGGGCCAACGTCCTGACTTTC. The V and J genes are TRBV5-8 and TRBJ2-6; tentative D call: TRBD1 (6 bases). The CDR3 runs to 15 residues. Looked up from germline, CDR1 is SGHTS and CDR2 is YDEGEE. V lost 5 bases and J 4 bases, leaving 13 bases between the germline ends. The variable domain in full, completed from reference TRBV5-8 and TRBJ2-6, reads EAGVTQSPTHLIKTRGQQATLRCSPISGHTSVYWYQQALGLGLQFLLWYDEGEERNRGNFPPRFSGRQFPNYSSELNVNALELEDSALYLCASSHQGYGANVLTFGAGSRLTVL.